This T cell receptor beta chain was sequenced in a study of T cells after yellow fever vaccination. Background on the study: Where fractions had low cell numbers, libraries were prepared from them with the SMART-Seq v4 Ultra Low Input RNA kit. Broader study findings: Subsequent booster samples again held most clones from primary vaccination (under 98% CD4, over 80% CD8). Contaminants from the bulk population, in the form of abundant clonotypes, could be found in FACS-sorted repertoires.

Researchers made TCR cDNA using 5'RACE template switching, and this step added a universal primer site and UMIs. TCRdb re-called the 5' RACE reads with MiXCR, one entry per CDR3 protein. Of 300,000 to 400,000 distinct CDR3 sequences in the sample, under 5% are singletons; the top ten hold 24%. Trimming cost V 4 bases and J 2 bases; bases outside gene matches: 8. The CDR3 totals 15 residues. The germline gives CDR1 SGHNT, CDR2 YYREEE (reference sequence). In this sample, this clonotype turned up a few times. Its antigen is unidentified. The sample in question was PBMCs, obtained 5 days after the yellow fever booster vaccination. The rearrangement joins TRBV5-4 to TRBJ2-7; 8 nucleotides line up with TRBD2. This TCR came from a man between 18 and 29 years old who received the YFV17D yellow fever vaccine. CDR3 nucleotides: TGTGCCAGCAGCCCGGGGGGGACACTTACCTACGAGCAGTACTTC. Residues: CASSPGGTLTYEQYF.